Included here is one T cell receptor beta chain sequence, with context. Its antigen is currently unknown. V lost 6 bases and J 9 bases, leaving 17 bases between the germline ends. The CDR3 is 13 residues long. CDR1 KGHSH and CDR2 LQKENI come from the germline V gene. Assay used: immunoSEQ multiplex PCR; TCRdb lists only in-frame clones, some missing. The data contain 150,000 to 200,000 clones, approximately 92% of them singletons. This entry comes from a study of T cell responses to AZD1222 COVID-19 vaccine. Study in general: Samples with a second dose at about 4 or about 12 weeks were pooled together.

Study findings and constraints: Females outnumbered males among donors, who were mostly white British; clonal diversity was possibly underestimated. The span of vaccine-associated CD4 TCRs extended across spike, with dominance at 160-218 and 743-854.

This sequence was found in an adult in good health. This chain uses TRBV18 with TRBJ2-5; TRBD2 might be the D (6 bases). This specimen consisted of peripheral blood, obtained on day 0 of AZD1222 vaccination. The DNA for the CDR3 is TGTGCCAGCTCGCCGGGACTGGAAGGGGCCCAGTACTTC. Protein product: CASSPGLEGAQYF.